This T cell receptor beta chain was sequenced for a study of T cell responses to AZD1222 COVID-19 vaccine. Study-level background: Second-dose recipients at about 4 or about 12 weeks were treated as one pooled group.

Trimming took 3 bases from V and 5 from J; bases not matched to a gene: 11. The CDR3 length is 16 residues. Germline loops: CDR1 SGHTA, CDR2 FQGNSA. The protocol was immunoSEQ multiplex PCR, while the TCRdb copy is restricted to in-frame clones and leaves out a portion. The sample shows roughly 150,000 clones, roughly nine tenths of them seen only once. This sequence was found in an adult in good health. The material was peripheral blood, obtained on day 0 of AZD1222 vaccination. This chain joins TRBV7-2 and TRBJ2-3; 7 bases line up with TRBD2. The CDR3: CASSLAGAGVKDTQYF. The CDR3 region has the DNA TGTGCCAGCAGCTTGGCAGGCGCGGGAGTTAAAGATACGCAGTATTTT. The variable domain in full, completed from reference TRBV7-2 and TRBJ2-3, reads GAGVSQSPSNKVTEKGKDVELRCDPISGHTALYWYRQSLGQGLEFLIYFQGNSAPDKSGLPSDRFSAERTGGSVSTLTIQRTQQEDSAVYLCASSLAGAGVKDTQYFGPGTRLTVL.